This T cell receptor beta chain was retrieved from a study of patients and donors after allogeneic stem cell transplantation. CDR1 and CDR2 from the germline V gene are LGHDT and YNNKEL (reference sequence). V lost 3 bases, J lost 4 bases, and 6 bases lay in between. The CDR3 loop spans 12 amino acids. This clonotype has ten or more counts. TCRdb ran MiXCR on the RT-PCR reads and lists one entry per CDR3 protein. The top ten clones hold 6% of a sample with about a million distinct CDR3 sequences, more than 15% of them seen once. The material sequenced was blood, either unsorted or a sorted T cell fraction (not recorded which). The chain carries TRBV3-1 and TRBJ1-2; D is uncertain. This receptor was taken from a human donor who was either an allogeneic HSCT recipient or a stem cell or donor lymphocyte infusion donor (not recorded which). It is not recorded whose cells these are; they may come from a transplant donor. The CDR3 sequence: CASSQGFYGYTF. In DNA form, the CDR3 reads TGTGCCAGCAGCCAGGGATTCTATGGCTACACCTTC.